Listed below are T cell receptor beta chains from one sample, sequenced in a study of cytomegalovirus exposure and HLA in healthy donors. Libraries were prepared by immunoSEQ multiplex PCR; TCRdb keeps only in-frame clonotypes and omits some of them. The table records fewer than 120,000 clones, roughly 89% of them present only once. The specimen sequenced was PBMCs. These receptor sequences come from a woman between 18 and 29 years old in good health and CMV-seronegative. CDR3s include the opening cysteine and the closing phenylalanine or tryptophan. The order of the fields is clone size, J gene, V gene, D gene, CDR3 DNA, CDR3 protein. The D gene is left open where the match is weak. Where a row states a size, it is once, few, many or the class of an expanded clone; other rows omit it.

NA	TRBJ1-2	TRBV9	TRBD1	TGTGCCAGCAGCCAACAGGGACAGGGCTATGGCTACACCTTC	CASSQQGQGYGYTF
NA	TRBJ2-7	TRBV28	NA	TGTGCCAGCAGTGGCAGGGGCGAGCAGTACTTC	CASSGRGEQYF
NA	TRBJ2-7	TRBV2	TRBD1	TGTGCCAGCAGTTTAACAGGGGTCGGCTACGAGCAGTACTTC	CASSLTGVGYEQYF
NA	TRBJ1-3	TRBV28	NA	TGTGCCAGCAGTCAAGGGGGGGATGGAAACACCATATATTTT	CASSQGGDGNTIYF
NA	TRBJ2-1	TRBV11-2	TRBD2	TGTGCCAGCAGCCAAGTAGCGGGGGCGGGGAATGAGCAGTTCTTC	CASSQVAGAGNEQFF
once	TRBJ1-3	TRBV19	TRBD1	TGTGCCAGTAGACAGGGGTTTACTGGAAACACCATATATTTT	CASRQGFTGNTIYF
NA	TRBJ2-3	TRBV2	TRBD2	TGTGCCAGCACCCCGACTAGCGGGGGAGATACGCAGTATTTT	CASTPTSGGDTQYF
NA	TRBJ2-5	TRBV2	NA	TGTGCCAGCATCCCTACCTCCGGACAGCAAGAGACCCAGTACTTC	CASIPTSGQQETQYF
few	TRBJ2-7	TRBV7-3	TRBD1	TGTGCCAGCAGCTTAAGCCGGGACAGTCCCTACGAGCAGTACTTC	CASSLSRDSPYEQYF
NA	TRBJ2-7	TRBV6-6	TRBD1	TGTGCCAGCATTGACAGACAGGGCAACTACGAGCAGTACTTC	CASIDRQGNYEQYF
NA	TRBJ2-5	TRBV28	NA	TGTGCCACCCACCCGACTAGAACGTACCAAGAGACCCAGTACTTC	CATHPTRTYQETQYF
once	TRBJ2-5	TRBV2	NA	TGTGCCAGCAGTATACAATTCCAAGAGACCCAGTACTTC	CASSIQFQETQYF
NA	TRBJ1-3	TRBV4-1	NA	TGCGCCAGCAGCCTTATAGAGGGGGCTGGAAACACCATATATTTT	CASSLIEGAGNTIYF
few	TRBJ1-2	TRBV7-3	TRBD1	TGTGCCAGCAGCTTTACAGGGGGACGTGGCTACACCTTC	CASSFTGGRGYTF
NA	TRBJ2-7	TRBV27	NA	TGTGCCAGCAGTCCTTGGACTGCCGGCCACGAGCAGTACTTC	CASSPWTAGHEQYF
NA	TRBJ2-3	TRBV27	NA	TGTGCCAGCAGATCCCCGCCAGGAATCCAATATACGCAGTATTTT	CASRSPPGIQYTQYF